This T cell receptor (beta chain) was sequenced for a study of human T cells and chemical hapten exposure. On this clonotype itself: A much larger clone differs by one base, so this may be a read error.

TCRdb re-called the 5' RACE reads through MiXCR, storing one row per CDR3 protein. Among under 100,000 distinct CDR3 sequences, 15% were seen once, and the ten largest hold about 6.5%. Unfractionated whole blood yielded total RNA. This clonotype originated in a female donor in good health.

Here the CDR3 DNA reads TGTGCCAGCAGCTTAGGGACTGAGCAGTGCTTC. It codes for CASSLGTEQCF. The V gene is TRBV3-1, the J gene TRBJ2-7; maybe TRBD2 (6 bases). There are 11 residues in the CDR3. Per the germline V gene, CDR1 is LGHDT and CDR2 is YNNKEL (reference sequence).